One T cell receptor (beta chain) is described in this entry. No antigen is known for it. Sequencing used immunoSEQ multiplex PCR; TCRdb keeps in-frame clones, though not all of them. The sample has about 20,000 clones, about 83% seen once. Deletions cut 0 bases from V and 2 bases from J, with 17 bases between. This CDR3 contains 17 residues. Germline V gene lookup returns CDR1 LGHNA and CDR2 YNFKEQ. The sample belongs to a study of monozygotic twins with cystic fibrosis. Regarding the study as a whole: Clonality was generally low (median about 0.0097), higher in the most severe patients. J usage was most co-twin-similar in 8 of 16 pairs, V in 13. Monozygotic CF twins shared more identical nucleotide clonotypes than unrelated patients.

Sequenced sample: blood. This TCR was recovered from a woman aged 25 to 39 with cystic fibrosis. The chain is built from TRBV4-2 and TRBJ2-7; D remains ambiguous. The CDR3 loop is CASSQEDQAPLTYEQYF. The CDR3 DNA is TGTGCCAGCAGCCAAGAAGATCAGGCCCCCCTTACCTACGAGCAGTACTTC.